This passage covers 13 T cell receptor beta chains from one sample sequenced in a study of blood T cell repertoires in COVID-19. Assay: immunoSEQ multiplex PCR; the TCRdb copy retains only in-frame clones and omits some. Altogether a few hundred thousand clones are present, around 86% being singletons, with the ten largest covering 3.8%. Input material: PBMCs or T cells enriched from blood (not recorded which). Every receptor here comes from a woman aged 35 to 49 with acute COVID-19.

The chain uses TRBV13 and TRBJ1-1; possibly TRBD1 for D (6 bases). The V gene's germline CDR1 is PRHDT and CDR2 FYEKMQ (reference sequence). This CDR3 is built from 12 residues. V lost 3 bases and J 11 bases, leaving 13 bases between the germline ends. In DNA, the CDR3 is TGTGCCAGCAGCTTCCGGGGGGGCGAGGCTTTCTTT. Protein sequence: CASSFRGGEAFF.

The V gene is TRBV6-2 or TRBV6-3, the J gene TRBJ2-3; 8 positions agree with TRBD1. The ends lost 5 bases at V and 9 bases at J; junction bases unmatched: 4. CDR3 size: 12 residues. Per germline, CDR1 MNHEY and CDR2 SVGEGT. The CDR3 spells CASSDRGLTQYF. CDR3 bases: TGTGCCAGCAGTGACAGGGGTTTGACGCAGTATTTT.

The CDR3 DNA sequence: TGCAGCACCTGTTTTCGCTGGGAGTGCAATGAGCAGTTCTTC. Translated, it gives CSTCFRWECNEQFF. The chain uses TRBV29-1 and TRBJ2-1; tentatively, D is TRBD2 (5 bases). Trimming took 8 bases from V and 6 from J, leaving 20 bases between them. Germline V CDR1 and CDR2: SQVTM, ANQGSEA. The CDR3 sequence is 14 residues long.

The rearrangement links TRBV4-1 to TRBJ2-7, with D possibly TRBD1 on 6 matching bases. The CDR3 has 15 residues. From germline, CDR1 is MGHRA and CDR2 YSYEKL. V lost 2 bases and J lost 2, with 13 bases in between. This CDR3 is CASSQSSGTPYEQYF. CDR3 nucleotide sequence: TGCGCCAGCAGCCAATCTTCCGGGACACCCTACGAGCAGTACTTC.

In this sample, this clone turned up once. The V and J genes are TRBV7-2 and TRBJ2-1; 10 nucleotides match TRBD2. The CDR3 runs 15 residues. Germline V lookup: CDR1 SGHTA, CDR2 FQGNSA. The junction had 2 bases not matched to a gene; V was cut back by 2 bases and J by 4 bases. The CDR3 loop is CASSLRTSGYNEQFF. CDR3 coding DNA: TGTGCCAGCAGCTTACGGACTAGCGGTTACAATGAGCAGTTCTTC.

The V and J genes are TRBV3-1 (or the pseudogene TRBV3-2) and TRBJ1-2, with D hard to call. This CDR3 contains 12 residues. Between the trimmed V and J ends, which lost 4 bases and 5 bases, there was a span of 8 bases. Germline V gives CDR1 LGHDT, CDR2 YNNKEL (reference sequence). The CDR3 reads CASSLRNYGYTF. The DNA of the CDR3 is TGTGCCAGCAGCCTGAGGAATTATGGCTACACCTTC.

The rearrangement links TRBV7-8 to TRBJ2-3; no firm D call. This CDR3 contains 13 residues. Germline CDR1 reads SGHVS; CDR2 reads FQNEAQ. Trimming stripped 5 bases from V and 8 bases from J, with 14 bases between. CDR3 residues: CASSPATHGTQYF. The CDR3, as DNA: TGTGCCAGCAGCCCAGCCACCCACGGTACGCAGTATTTT.

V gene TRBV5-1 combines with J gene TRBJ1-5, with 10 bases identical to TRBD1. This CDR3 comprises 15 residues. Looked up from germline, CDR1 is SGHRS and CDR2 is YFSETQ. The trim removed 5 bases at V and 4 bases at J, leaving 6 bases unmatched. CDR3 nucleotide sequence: TGCGCCAGCAGTCCCGGGACAGGGGAGAATCAGCCCCAGCATTTT. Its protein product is CASSPGTGENQPQHF.

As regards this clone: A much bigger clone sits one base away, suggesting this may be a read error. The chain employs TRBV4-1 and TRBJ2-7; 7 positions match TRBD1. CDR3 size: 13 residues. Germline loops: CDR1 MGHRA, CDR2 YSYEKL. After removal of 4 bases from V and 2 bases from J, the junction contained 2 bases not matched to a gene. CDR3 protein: CASSPGQTYEQYF. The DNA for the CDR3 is TGCGCCAGCAGCCCGGGACAGACCTACGAGCAGTACTTC.

The CDR3 region has the DNA TGTGCCAGTAGTGGATTGGACAGGTTTGATTCACCCCTCCACTTT. Translation: CASSGLDRFDSPLHF. The chain links TRBV19 to TRBJ1-6, with 7 bases fitting TRBD1. Germline loops: CDR1 LNHDA, CDR2 SQIVND (reference sequence). The CDR3 has 15 residues. The V segment lost 5 bases and the J segment 8 bases; nucleotides outside the gene matches: 9.

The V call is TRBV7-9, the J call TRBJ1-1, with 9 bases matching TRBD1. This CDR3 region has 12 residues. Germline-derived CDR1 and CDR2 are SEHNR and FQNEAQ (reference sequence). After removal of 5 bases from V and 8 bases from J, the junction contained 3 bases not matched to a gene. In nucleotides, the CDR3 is TGTGCCAGCAGCGGGACAGGGTTCGAAGCTTTCTTT. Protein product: CASSGTGFEAFF. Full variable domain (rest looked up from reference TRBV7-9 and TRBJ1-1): DTGVSQNPRHKITKRGQNVTFRCDPISEHNRLYWYRQTLGQGPEFLTYFQNEAQLEKSRLLSDRFSAERPKGSFSTLEIQRTEQGDSAMYLCASSGTGFEAFFGQGTRLTVV.

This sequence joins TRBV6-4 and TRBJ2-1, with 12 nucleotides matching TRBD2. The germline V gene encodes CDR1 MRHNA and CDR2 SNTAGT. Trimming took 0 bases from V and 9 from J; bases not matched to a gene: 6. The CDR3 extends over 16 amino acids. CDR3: CASSDSRLAGVPEQFF. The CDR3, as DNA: TGTGCCAGCAGTGACTCGCGACTAGCGGGAGTGCCTGAGCAGTTCTTC.

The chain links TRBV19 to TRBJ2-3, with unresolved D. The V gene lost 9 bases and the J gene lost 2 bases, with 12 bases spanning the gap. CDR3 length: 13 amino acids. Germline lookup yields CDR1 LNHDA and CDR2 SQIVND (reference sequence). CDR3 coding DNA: TGTGCCAGCCGGAGCCGGTCCACAGATACGCAGTATTTT. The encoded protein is CASRSRSTDTQYF.